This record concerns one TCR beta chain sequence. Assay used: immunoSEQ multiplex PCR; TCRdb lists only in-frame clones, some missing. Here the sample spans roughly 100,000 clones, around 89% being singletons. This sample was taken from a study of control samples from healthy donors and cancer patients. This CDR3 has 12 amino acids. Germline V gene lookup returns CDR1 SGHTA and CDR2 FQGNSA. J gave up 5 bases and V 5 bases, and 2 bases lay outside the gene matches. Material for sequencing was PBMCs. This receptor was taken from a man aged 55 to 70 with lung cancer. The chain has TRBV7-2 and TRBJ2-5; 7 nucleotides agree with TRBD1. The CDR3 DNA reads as TGTGCCAGCAGCCGCAGGGGGGAGACCCAGTACTTC. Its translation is CASSRRGETQYF.